The source of this T cell receptor beta chain is a study of cytomegalovirus exposure and HLA in healthy donors. Findings and caveats of the study: Differences between HLA loci emerged in a later analysis of TCR association rates, with DRB1 most and HLA-C fewest. Reportedly, diagnosis of cytomegalovirus status by the classifier showed high specificity and sensitivity. Whilst most TCR sequences proved rare, a subset of public TCRs occurred across many donors.

This clone was recorded a few times. As yet, its antigen is unknown. The primer mix had 60 Vbeta and 13 Jbeta primers. TCRdb keeps only in-frame clones here, not all; method: immunoSEQ multiplex PCR. The sample records 90,000 to 120,000 clones, 82% being singletons. V was pared by 4 bases and J by 2 bases, with 14 bases of the junction left unmatched. CDR3 length equals 17 residues. Germline V CDR1 and CDR2: SGDLS, YYNGEE. This TCR came from a man aged 25 to 40 in good health and CMV-seropositive. This chain uses TRBV9 with TRBJ1-2; 7 nucleotides agree with TRBD1. Input material: PBMCs. The CDR3 coding sequence is TGTGCCAGCAGCCCCCGCTTCGGACAGGAGACCAACTATGGCTACACCTTC. This sequence encodes CASSPRFGQETNYGYTF.